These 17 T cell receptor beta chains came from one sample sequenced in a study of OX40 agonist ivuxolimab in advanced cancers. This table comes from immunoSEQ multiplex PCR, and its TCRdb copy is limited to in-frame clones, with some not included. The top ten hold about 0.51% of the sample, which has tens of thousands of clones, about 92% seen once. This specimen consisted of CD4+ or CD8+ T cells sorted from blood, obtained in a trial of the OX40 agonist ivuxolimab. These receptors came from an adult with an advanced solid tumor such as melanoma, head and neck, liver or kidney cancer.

CDR3: CASSPRSATQYF. The CDR3, as DNA: TGTGCCAGCAGTCCTCGGTCCGCTACGCAGTATTTT. This chain uses TRBV6-6 with TRBJ2-3; D remains ambiguous. Trimming left V 5 bases short and J 8 bases short, with 11 bases between. The CDR3 spans 12 residues. Germline-derived CDR1 and CDR2 are MNHNY and SVGAGI (reference sequence).

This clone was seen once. Written as DNA, the CDR3 is TGTGCCTGGAGCTTACCGCCGGGATTCTACGAGCAGTACTTC. Translated: CAWSLPPGFYEQYF. The J gene is TRBJ2-7, the V gene TRBV30, with D perhaps matching TRBD2 (5 bases). The CDR3 runs 14 residues. Germline V gene sequence: CDR1 GTSNPN, CDR2 SVGIG (reference sequence). Trimming took 3 bases from V and 3 from J, leaving 15 bases between them.

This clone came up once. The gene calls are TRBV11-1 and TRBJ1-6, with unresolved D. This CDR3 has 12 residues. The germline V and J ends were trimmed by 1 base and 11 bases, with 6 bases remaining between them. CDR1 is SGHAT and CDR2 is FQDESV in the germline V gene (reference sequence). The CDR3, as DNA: TGTGCCAGCAGCTTAGGGCCAGCACCCCTCCACTTT. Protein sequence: CASSLGPAPLHF.

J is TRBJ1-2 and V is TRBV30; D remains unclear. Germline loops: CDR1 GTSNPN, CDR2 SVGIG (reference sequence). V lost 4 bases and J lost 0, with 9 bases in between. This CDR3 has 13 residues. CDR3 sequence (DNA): TGTGCCTGGAACAAGGATTCTAACTATGGCTACACCTTC. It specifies CAWNKDSNYGYTF.

This chain's CDR3 is CASSLLTGTGETGELFF. CDR3 sequence (DNA): TGCGCCAGCAGCCTCCTTACCGGGACAGGGGAAACCGGGGAGCTGTTTTTT. J is TRBJ2-2 and V is TRBV5-1, with 10 bases aligning to TRBD1. In germline, CDR1 is SGHRS, CDR2 YFSETQ. The CDR3 is 17 amino acids. V lost 4 bases to trimming and J lost 5 bases; unmatched junction nucleotides: 11.

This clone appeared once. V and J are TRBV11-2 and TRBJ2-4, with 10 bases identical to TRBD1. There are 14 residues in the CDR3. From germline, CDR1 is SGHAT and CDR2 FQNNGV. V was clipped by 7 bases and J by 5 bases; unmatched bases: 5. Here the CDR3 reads CASTPTGGQNIQYF. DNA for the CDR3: TGTGCCAGCACCCCGACAGGGGGCCAAAACATTCAGTACTTC.

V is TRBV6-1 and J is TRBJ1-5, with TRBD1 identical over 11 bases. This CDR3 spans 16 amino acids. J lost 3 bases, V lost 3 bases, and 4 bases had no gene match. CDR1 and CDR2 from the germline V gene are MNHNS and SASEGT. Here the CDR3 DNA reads TGTGCCAGCAGTGACCGGGACAGGGGGGACAATCAGCCCCAGCATTTT. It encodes CASSDRDRGDNQPQHF.

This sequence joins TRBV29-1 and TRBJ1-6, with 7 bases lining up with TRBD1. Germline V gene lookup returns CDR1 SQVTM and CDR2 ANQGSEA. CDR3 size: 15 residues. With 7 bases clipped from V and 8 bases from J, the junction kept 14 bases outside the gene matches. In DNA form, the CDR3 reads TGCAGCGCCCTCATGGGGGACAGCTTAGATTCACCCCTCCACTTT. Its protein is CSALMGDSLDSPLHF.

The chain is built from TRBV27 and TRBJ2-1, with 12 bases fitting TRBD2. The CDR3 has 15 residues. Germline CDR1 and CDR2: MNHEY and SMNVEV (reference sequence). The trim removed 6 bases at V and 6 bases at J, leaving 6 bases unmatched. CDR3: CASSPTSGSVNEQFF. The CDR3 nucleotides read TGTGCCAGCAGCCCGACTAGCGGGAGTGTCAATGAGCAGTTCTTC.

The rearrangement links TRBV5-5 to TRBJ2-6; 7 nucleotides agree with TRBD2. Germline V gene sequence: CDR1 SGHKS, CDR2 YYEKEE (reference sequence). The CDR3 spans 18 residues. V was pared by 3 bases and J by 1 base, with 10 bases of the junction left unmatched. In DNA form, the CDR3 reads TGTGCCAGCAGCTGGGAGTGGACTAGTGGTTCTGGGGCCAACGTCCTGACTTTC. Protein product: CASSWEWTSGSGANVLTF.

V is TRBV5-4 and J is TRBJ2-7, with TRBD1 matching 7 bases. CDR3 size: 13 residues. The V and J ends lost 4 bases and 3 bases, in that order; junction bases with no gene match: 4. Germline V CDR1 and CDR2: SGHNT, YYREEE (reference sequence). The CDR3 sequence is CASSRQGVYEQYF. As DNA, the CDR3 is TGTGCCAGCAGCCGTCAGGGGGTCTACGAGCAGTACTTC.

CDR3 amino acids: CASSFSGRVYNEQFF. The CDR3 DNA sequence: TGTGCCAGCAGCTTTAGCGGGAGGGTTTACAATGAGCAGTTCTTC. The chain links TRBV5-6 to TRBJ2-1; 11 nucleotides line up with TRBD2. V lost 2 bases to trimming and J lost 4 bases; unmatched junction nucleotides: 2. There are 15 residues in the CDR3. CDR1 and CDR2 (germline): SGHDT, YYEEEE.

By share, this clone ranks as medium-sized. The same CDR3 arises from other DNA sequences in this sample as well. CDR3: CASSPGTGYGYTF. The CDR3 coding sequence is TGTGCCAGCAGTCCCGGGACAGGGTATGGCTACACCTTC. The genes are TRBV28 and TRBJ1-2; 9 positions match TRBD1. The junction had 3 bases not matched to a gene; V was cut back by 5 bases and J by 5 bases. Germline-derived CDR1 and CDR2 are MDHEN and SYDVKM. This CDR3 spans 13 amino acids.

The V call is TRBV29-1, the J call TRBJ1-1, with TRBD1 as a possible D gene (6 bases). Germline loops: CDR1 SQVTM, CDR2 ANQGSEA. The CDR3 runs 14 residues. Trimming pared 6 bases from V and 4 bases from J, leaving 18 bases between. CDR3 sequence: CSVNSVGAATEAFF. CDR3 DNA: TGCAGCGTGAATTCTGTGGGGGCGGCCACTGAAGCTTTCTTT. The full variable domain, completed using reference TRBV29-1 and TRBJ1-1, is SAVISQKPSRDICQRGTSLTIQCQVDSQVTMMFWYRQQPGQSLTLIATANQGSEATYESGFVIDKFPISRPNLTFSTLTVSNMSPEDSSIYLCSVNSVGAATEAFFGQGTRLTVV.

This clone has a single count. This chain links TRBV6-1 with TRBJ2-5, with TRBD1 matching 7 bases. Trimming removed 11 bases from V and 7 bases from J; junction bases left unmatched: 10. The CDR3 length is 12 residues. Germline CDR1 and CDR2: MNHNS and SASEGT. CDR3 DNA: TGTGCCGGAGAAAGGGGGCAGGGGACCCAGTACTTC. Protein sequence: CAGERGQGTQYF.

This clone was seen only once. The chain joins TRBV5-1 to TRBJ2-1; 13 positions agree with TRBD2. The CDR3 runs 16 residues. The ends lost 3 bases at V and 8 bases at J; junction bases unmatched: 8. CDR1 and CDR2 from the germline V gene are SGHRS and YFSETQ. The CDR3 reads CASSSGTSGIVYEQFF. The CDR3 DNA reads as TGCGCCAGCAGCTCGGGGACTAGCGGGATCGTCTATGAGCAGTTCTTC.

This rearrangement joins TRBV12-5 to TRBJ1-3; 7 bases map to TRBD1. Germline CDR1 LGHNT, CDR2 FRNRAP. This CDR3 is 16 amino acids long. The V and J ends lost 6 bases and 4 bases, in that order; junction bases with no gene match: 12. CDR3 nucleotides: TGTGCTAGTGGCTCTGCCACAGGGGCCGTAGGAAACACCATATATTTT. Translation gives CASGSATGAVGNTIYF.